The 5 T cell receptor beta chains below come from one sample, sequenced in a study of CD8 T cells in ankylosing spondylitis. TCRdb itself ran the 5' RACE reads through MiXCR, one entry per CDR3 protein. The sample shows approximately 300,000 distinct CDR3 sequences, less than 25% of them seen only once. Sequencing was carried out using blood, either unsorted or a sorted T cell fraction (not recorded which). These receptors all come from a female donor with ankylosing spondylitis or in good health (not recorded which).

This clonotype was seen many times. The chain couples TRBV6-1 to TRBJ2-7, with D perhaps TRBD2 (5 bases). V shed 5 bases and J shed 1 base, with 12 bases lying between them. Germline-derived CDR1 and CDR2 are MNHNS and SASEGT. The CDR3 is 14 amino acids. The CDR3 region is CASSPLAGSYEQYF. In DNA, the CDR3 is TGTGCCAGCAGTCCCCTAGCTGGGTCCTACGAGCAGTACTTC.

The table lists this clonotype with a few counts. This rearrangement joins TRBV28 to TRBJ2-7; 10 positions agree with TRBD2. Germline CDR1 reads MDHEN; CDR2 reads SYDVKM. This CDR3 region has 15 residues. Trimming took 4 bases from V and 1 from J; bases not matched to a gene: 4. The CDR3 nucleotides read TGTGCCAGCAGTTCCTGGACTAGCGGTTCCTACGAGCAGTACTTC. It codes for CASSSWTSGSYEQYF.

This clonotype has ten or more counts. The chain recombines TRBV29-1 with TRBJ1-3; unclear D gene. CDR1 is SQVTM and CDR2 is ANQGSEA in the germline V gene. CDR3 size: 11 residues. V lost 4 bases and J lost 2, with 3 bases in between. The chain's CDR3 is CSVATGNTIYF. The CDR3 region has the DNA TGCAGCGTTGCAACTGGAAACACCATATATTTT.

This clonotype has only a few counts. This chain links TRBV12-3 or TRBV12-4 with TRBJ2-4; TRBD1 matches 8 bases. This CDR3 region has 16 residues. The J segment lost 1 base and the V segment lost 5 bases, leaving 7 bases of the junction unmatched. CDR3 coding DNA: TGTGCCAGCAGTCCGGACAGGGTTGGGGCCAAAAACATTCAGTACTTC. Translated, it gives CASSPDRVGAKNIQYF.

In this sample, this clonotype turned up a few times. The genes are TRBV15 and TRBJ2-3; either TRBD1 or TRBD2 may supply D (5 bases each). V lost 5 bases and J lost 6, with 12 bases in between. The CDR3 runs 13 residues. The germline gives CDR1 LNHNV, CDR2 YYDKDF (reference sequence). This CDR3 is CATSRDPHDTQYF. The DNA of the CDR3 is TGTGCCACCAGCCGGGACCCCCACGATACGCAGTATTTT.